These 15 T cell receptor beta chains were all obtained from the same sample, sequenced in a study of blood T cell repertoires in COVID-19. Using immunoSEQ multiplex PCR, the repertoire was profiled, and TCRdb retains in-frame clones only, with some absent. This repertoire shows over 300,000 clones, 88% found once; its top ten account for 0.95% to 1%. Sequenced input: PBMCs or T cells enriched from blood (not recorded which). These receptors were collected from a woman aged 30 to 39 with acute COVID-19.

The chain couples TRBV11-2 to TRBJ1-3; D is unresolved. This CDR3 contains 12 residues. Germline V lookup: CDR1 SGHAT, CDR2 FQNNGV. V was pared by 3 bases and J by 4 bases, with 4 bases between. The CDR3 coding sequence is TGTGCCAGCAGCTTCCTCGGAAACACCATATATTTT. This translates into CASSFLGNTIYF.

The chain has TRBV5-5 and TRBJ1-5; 7 nucleotides agree with TRBD1. CDR1 and CDR2 from the germline V gene are SGHKS and YYEKEE (reference sequence). This CDR3 is 16 amino acids long. After removal of 4 bases from V and 4 bases from J, the junction contained 11 bases not matched to a gene. The CDR3 reads CASSLQPGQLNQPQHF. CDR3 bases: TGTGCCAGCAGCCTGCAACCGGGACAGCTAAATCAGCCCCAGCATTTT.

CDR3 nucleotides: TGTGCCAGCAGCCTCCGGGACAGGGACGAAGATACGCAGTATTTT. Protein product: CASSLRDRDEDTQYF. The chain employs TRBV3-1 (or the pseudogene TRBV3-2) and TRBJ2-3, with 9 bases that match TRBD1. Germline CDR1 and CDR2: LGHDT and YNNKEL (reference sequence). Trimming at V came to 4 bases and at J to 5 bases, leaving 7 bases not matched to a gene. The CDR3 contains 15 residues.

The chain has TRBV7-3 and TRBJ2-6, with 10 positions matching TRBD2. V trimming: 8 bases; J trimming: 0 bases; junction bases outside the gene matches: 16. CDR3 length: 20 residues. Germline assignment: CDR1 SGHTA and CDR2 FQGTGA. The CDR3 loop reads CASQLSRPSGGNSGANVLTF. Written as DNA, the CDR3 is TGTGCCAGCCAGCTTAGTAGGCCTAGCGGGGGAAACTCTGGGGCCAACGTCCTGACTTTC. The full variable domain, its missing parts supplied by reference TRBV7-3 and TRBJ2-6, is GAGVSQTPSNKVTEKGKYVELRCDPISGHTALYWYRQSLGQGPEFLIYFQGTGAADDSGLPNDRFFAVRPEGSVSTLKIQRTERGDSAVYLCASQLSRPSGGNSGANVLTFGAGSRLTVL.

V is TRBV27 and J is TRBJ2-3; D not resolved. CDR3 length: 15 amino acids. V lost 7 bases and J 2 bases, leaving 16 bases between the germline ends. The germline V gene has CDR1 MNHEY and CDR2 SMNVEV (reference sequence). CDR3 DNA: TGTGCCAGCACCTCTCTGACAACCCCCACAGATACGCAGTATTTT. As protein: CASTSLTTPTDTQYF.

A remark on this clone: Other DNA sequences in this sample translate to the same CDR3. The rearrangement uses TRBV24-1 and TRBJ2-1; 9 nucleotides align to TRBD2. The length of the CDR3 is 16 residues. With V trimmed by 1 base and J by 8 bases, 8 bases remained unmatched. The germline CDR1 and CDR2 sequences are KGHDR and SFDVKD. CDR3 nucleotide sequence: TGTGCCACCAGTGATTTAGGGTTAGCGGGGGTTTATGAGCAGTTCTTC. It encodes CATSDLGLAGVYEQFF.

This chain uses TRBV5-1 with TRBJ2-6; D is ambiguous. The V gene's germline CDR1 is SGHRS and CDR2 YFSETQ. This CDR3 is 17 amino acids long. Trimming took off 0 bases at V and 4 bases at J, with 14 bases between the two ends. The CDR3 loop is CASSLDRLRSGANVLTF. For the CDR3, the DNA is TGCGCCAGCAGCTTGGATAGACTCCGCTCCGGGGCCAACGTCCTGACTTTC.

The chain employs TRBV11-2 and TRBJ1-2; 10 bases agree with TRBD1. V dropped 2 bases and J dropped 6; count of bases not matched to a gene: 6. CDR1 SGHAT and CDR2 FQNNGV come from the germline V gene. CDR3 length: 15 amino acids. CDR3 residues: CASSLSGTGANGYTF. The CDR3 nucleotides read TGTGCCAGCAGCTTATCCGGGACAGGGGCAAATGGCTACACCTTC.

CDR3 loop: CASSPPGTGNTEAFF. CDR3 nucleotides: TGTGCCAGCTCACCACCCGGGACAGGGAACACTGAAGCTTTCTTT. This chain joins TRBV18 and TRBJ1-1; 8 bases agree with TRBD1. The CDR3 covers 15 residues. The germline V gene encodes CDR1 KGHSH and CDR2 LQKENI. V was pared by 0 bases and J by 1 base, with 1 base of the junction left unmatched.

V usage is TRBV12-5 and J usage is TRBJ2-1; 8 bases fit TRBD2. Losses at the gene ends were 1 base for V and 7 bases for J; bases not matched to a gene: 9. This CDR3 spans 16 amino acids. From germline, CDR1 is LGHNT and CDR2 FRNRAP. The CDR3 DNA sequence: TGTGCTAGTGGTTTGGCGGGGGGGCTAGTATGGAATGAGCAGTTCTTC. This gives the protein CASGLAGGLVWNEQFF.

V is TRBV9 and J is TRBJ1-2; 9 nucleotides agree with TRBD1. This CDR3 contains 16 residues. V was clipped by 2 bases and J by 1 base; unmatched bases: 6. Germline V gives CDR1 SGDLS, CDR2 YYNGEE. CDR3 in DNA: TGTGCCAGCAGCGTCCGCCGGGACAGGGATAACTATGGCTACACCTTC. It encodes CASSVRRDRDNYGYTF.

V is TRBV28 and J is TRBJ1-2; no clear D gene. With 2 bases removed from V and 5 bases from J, the gap between germline ends came to 15 bases. Per germline, CDR1 MDHEN and CDR2 SYDVKM. CDR3 length equals 15 residues. The CDR3 region is CASSLNARPRYGYTF. CDR3 nucleotide sequence: TGTGCCAGCAGTTTAAACGCAAGGCCTAGGTATGGCTACACCTTC.

This clone was counted once. CDR3 protein: CTSSLLGQGNDSNQPQHF. The CDR3 DNA follows: TGCACCAGCAGCCTATTAGGCCAGGGGAATGATAGCAATCAGCCCCAGCATTTT. The rearrangement links TRBV1 to TRBJ1-5; the tabulated D call, TRBD1, remains unverified against the DNA. TRBV1 is marked as a pseudogene. The length of the CDR3 is 18 residues.

The chain couples TRBV7-6 to TRBJ2-7; tentative D call: TRBD2 (6 bases). Trimming removed 5 bases from V and 2 bases from J, with 16 bases in between. The CDR3 is 15 residues long. Per germline, CDR1 SGHVS and CDR2 FNYEAQ. CDR3 nucleotides: TGTGCCAGCAGCGCGAGGGCGGGGCTTCCCTACGAGCAGTACTTC. Translating gives CASSARAGLPYEQYF. Drawing the rest from reference TRBV7-6 and TRBJ2-7, the complete variable domain is GAGVSQSPRYKVTKRGQDVALRCDPISGHVSLYWYRQALGQGPEFLTYFNYEAQQDKSGLPNDRFSAERPEGSISTLTIQRTEQRDSAMYRCASSARAGLPYEQYFGPGTRLTVT.

As DNA, the CDR3 is TGTGCCAGCTCTTGGGCGGGAAATGCCCTCTATGGCTACACCTTC. This gives the protein CASSWAGNALYGYTF. This chain links TRBV7-8 with TRBJ1-2; D not resolved. The V end was cut by 8 bases, the J end by 4 bases, with 20 bases between. Germline CDR1 reads SGHVS; CDR2 reads FQNEAQ. This CDR3 contains 15 residues.